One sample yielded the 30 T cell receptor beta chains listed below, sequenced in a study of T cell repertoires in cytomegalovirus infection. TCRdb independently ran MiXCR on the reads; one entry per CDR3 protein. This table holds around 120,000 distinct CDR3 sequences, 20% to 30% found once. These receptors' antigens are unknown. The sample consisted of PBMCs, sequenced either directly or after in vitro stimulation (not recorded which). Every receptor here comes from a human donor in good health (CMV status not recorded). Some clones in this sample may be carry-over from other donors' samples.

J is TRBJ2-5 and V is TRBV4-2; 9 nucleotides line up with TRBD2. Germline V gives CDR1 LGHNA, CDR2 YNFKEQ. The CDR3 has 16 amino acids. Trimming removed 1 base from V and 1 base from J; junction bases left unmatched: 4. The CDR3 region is CASSQAAGGIQETQYF. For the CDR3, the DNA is TGTGCCAGCAGCCAAGCAGCGGGAGGAATCCAAGAGACCCAGTACTTC.

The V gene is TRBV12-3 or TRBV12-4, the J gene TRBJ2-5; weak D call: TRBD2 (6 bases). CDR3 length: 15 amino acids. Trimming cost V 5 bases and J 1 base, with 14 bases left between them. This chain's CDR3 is CASSRGSPAQETQYF. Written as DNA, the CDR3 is TGTGCCAGCAGTCGGGGGAGCCCGGCCCAAGAGACCCAGTACTTC.

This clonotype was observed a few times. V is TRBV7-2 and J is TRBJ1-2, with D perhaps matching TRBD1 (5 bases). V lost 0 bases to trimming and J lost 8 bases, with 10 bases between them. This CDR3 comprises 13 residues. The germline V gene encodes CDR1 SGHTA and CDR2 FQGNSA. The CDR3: CASSLAGAQGYTF. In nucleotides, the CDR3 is TGTGCCAGCAGCTTAGCTGGGGCGCAGGGCTACACCTTC. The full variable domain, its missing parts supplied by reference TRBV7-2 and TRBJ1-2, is GAGVSQSPSNKVTEKGKDVELRCDPISGHTALYWYRQSLGQGLEFLIYFQGNSAPDKSGLPSDRFSAERTGGSVSTLTIQRTQQEDSAVYLCASSLAGAQGYTFGSGTRLTVV.

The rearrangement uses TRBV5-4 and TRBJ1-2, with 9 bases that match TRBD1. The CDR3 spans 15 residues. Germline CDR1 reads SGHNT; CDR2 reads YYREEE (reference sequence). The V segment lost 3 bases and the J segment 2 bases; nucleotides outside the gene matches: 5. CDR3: CASSSPGQGNYGYTF. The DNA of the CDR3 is TGTGCCAGCAGCTCCCCCGGACAGGGGAACTATGGCTACACCTTC.

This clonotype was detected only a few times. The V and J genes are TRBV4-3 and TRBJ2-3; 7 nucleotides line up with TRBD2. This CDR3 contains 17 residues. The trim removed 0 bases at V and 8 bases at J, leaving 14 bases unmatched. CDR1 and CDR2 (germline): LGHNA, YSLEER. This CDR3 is CASSQDRSGVSAGTQYF. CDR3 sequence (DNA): TGCGCCAGCAGCCAAGATCGGAGCGGGGTTTCGGCCGGTACGCAGTATTTT.

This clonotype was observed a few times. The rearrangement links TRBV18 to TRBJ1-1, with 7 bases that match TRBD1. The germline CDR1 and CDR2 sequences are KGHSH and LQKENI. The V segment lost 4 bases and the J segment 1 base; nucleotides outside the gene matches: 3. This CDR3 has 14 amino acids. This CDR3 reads CASSQGTANTEAFF. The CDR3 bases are TGTGCCAGCTCACAAGGGACAGCGAACACTGAAGCTTTCTTT.

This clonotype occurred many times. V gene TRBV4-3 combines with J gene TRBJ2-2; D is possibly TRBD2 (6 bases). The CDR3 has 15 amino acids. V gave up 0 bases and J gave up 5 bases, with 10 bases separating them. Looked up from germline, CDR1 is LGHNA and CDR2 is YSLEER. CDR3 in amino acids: CASSQELAVTGELFF. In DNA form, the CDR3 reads TGCGCCAGCAGCCAAGAACTAGCAGTAACCGGGGAGCTGTTTTTT.

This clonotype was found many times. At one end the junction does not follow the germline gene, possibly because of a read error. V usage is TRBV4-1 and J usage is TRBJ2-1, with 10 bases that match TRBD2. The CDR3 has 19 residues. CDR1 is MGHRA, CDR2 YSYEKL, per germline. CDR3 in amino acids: CASRQEKLNSGRSYNEQFF. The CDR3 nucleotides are TGCGCCAGCAGACAAGAGAAGCTTAATAGCGGGAGGTCCTACAATGAGCAGTTCTTC.

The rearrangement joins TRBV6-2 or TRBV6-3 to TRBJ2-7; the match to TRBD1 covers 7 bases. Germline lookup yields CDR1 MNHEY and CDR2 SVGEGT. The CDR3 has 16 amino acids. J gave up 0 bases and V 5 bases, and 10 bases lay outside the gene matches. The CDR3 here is CASSPPSRGFSYEQYF. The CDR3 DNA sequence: TGTGCCAGCAGTCCCCCGTCCAGGGGGTTCTCCTACGAGCAGTACTTC.

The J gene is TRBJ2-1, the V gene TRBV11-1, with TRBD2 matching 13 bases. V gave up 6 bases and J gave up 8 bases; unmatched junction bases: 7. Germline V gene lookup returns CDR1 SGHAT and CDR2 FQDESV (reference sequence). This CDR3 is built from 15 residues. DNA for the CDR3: TGTGCCAGCAGTATACTAGCGGGAGGGCCAGATGAGCAGTTCTTC. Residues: CASSILAGGPDEQFF. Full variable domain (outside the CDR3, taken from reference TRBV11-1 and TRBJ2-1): EAEVAQSPRYKITEKSQAVAFWCDPISGHATLYWYRQILGQGPELLVQFQDESVVDDSQLPKDRFSAERLKGVDSTLKIQPAELGDSAMYLCASSILAGGPDEQFFGPGTRLTVL.

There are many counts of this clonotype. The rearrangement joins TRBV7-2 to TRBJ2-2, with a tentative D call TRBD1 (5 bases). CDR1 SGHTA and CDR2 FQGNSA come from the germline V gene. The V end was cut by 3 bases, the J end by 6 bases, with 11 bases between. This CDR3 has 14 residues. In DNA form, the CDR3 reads TGTGCCAGCAGCTTGGCGTTCAGGGCCGGGGAGCTGTTTTTT. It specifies CASSLAFRAGELFF. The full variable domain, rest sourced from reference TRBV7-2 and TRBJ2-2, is GAGVSQSPSNKVTEKGKDVELRCDPISGHTALYWYRQSLGQGLEFLIYFQGNSAPDKSGLPSDRFSAERTGGSVSTLTIQRTQQEDSAVYLCASSLAFRAGELFFGEGSRLTVL.

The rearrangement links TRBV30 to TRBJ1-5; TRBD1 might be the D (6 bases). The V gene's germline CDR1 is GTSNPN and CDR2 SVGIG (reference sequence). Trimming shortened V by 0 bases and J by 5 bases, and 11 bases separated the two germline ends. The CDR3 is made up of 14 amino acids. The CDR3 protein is CAWSVGASDQPQHF. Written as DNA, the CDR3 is TGTGCCTGGAGTGTGGGGGCAAGCGATCAGCCCCAGCATTTT.

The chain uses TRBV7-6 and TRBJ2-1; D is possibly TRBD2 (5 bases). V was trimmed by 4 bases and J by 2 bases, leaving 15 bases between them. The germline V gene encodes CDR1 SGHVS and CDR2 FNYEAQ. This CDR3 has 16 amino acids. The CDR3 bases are TGTGCCAGCAGCTGGACTGTCTCCGGGGCCTACAATGAGCAGTTCTTC. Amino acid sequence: CASSWTVSGAYNEQFF.

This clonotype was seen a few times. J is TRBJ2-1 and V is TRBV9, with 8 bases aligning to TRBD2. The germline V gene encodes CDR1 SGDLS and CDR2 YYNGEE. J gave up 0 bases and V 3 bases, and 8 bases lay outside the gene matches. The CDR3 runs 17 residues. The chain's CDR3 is CASSERTSTISYNEQFF. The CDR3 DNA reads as TGTGCCAGCAGCGAGAGGACTAGCACTATCTCCTACAATGAGCAGTTCTTC.

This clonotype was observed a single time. The CDR3 sequence: CASRPRDYGNTIYF. The CDR3 DNA follows: TGTGCCAGCAGACCCAGGGATTATGGAAACACCATATATTTT. The chain is built from TRBV11-3 and TRBJ1-3; D is perhaps TRBD1 (5 bases). This CDR3 comprises 14 residues. Deletions cut 6 bases from V and 3 bases from J, with 12 bases between. Germline CDR1 SGHNT, CDR2 YENEEA.

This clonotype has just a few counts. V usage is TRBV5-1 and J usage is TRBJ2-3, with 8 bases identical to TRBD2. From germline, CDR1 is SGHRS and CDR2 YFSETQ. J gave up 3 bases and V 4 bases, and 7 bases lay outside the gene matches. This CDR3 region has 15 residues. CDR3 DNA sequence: TGCGCCAGCAGCGTAGCGGGAAAAGTTACAGATACGCAGTATTTT. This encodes CASSVAGKVTDTQYF.

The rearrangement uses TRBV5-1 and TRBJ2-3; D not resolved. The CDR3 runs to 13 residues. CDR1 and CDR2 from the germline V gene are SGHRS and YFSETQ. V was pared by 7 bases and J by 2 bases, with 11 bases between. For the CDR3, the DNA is TGCGCCAGCCTCCGATGGAACACAGATACGCAGTATTTT. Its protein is CASLRWNTDTQYF.

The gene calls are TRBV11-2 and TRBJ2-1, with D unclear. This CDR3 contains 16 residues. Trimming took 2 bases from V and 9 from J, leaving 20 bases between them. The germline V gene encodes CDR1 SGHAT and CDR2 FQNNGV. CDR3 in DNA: TGTGCCAGCAGCTTATTGACGGGTCCTGGGTATCGTGAGCAGTTCTTC. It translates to CASSLLTGPGYREQFF.

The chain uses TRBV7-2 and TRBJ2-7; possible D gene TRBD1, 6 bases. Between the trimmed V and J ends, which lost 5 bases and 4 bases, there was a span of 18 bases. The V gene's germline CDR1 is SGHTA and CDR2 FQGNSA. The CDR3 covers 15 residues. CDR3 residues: CASSLSDAGQYEQYF. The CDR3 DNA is TGTGCCAGCAGCCTATCGGACGCTGGACAGTACGAGCAGTACTTC.

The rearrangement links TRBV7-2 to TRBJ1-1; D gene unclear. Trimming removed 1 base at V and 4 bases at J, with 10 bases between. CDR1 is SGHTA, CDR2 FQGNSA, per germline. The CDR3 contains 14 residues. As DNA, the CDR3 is TGTGCCAGCAGCTTAGGGCCGTTGGGCACTGAAGCTTTCTTT. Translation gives CASSLGPLGTEAFF.

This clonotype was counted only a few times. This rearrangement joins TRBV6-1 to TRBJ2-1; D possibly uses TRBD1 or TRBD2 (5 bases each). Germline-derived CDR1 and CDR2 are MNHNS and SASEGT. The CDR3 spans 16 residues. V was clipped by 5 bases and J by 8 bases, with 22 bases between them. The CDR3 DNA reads TGTGCCAGCAGTTACCTTGACTCCGGGGCGTCGGATGAGCAGTTCTTC. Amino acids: CASSYLDSGASDEQFF.

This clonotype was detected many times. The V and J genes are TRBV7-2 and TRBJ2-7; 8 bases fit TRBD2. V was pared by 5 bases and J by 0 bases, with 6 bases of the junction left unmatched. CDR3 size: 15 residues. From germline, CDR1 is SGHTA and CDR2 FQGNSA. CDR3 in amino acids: CASSGSSGSSYEQYV. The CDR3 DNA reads TGTGCCAGCAGCGGCTCGAGCGGGAGCTCCTACGAGCAGTACGTC.

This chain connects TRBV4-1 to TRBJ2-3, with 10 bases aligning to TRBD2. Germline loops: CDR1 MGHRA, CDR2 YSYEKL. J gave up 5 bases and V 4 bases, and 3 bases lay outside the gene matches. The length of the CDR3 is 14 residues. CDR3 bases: TGCGCCAGCAGCCGAGGACTAGCGGAAGATACGCAGTATTTT. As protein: CASSRGLAEDTQYF.

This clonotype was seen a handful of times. DNA of the CDR3: TGTGCCAGCAGTGAATGGGGGGATCTTGGGGCCTATGGCTACACCTTC. The encoded protein is CASSEWGDLGAYGYTF. V usage is TRBV25-1 and J usage is TRBJ1-2, with D perhaps matching TRBD1 (5 bases). The V gene lost 1 base and the J gene lost 4 bases, with 16 bases spanning the gap. CDR1 and CDR2 from the germline V gene are MGHDK and SYGVNS. The length of the CDR3 is 16 residues.

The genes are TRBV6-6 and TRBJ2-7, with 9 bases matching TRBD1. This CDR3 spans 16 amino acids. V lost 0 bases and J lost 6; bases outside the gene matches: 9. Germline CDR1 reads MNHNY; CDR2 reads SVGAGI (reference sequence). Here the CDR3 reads CASSYSSGTGIREQYF. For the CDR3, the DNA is TGTGCCAGCAGTTACTCCTCCGGGACAGGGATTCGCGAGCAGTACTTC.

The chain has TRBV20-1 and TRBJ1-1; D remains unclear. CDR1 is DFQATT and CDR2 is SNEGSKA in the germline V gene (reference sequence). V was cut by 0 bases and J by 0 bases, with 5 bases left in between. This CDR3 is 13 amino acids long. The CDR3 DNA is TGCAGTGCTAGAGATAGGTTGAACACTGAAGCTTTCTTT. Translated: CSARDRLNTEAFF.

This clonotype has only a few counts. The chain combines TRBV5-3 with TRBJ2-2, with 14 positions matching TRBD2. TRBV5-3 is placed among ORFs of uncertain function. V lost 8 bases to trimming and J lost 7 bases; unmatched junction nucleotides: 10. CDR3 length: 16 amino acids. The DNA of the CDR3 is TGTGCCAGCAGCATCGGGACTAGCGGGAGAGTCGGGGAGCTGTTTTTT. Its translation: CASSIGTSGRVGELFF.

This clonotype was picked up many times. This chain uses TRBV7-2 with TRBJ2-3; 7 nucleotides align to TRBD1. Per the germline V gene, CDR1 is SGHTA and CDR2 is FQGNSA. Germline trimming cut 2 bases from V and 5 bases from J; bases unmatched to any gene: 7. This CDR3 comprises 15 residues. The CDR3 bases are TGTGCCAGCAGCTTATTGGCAGGGGGACAAGATACGCAGTATTTT. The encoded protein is CASSLLAGGQDTQYF. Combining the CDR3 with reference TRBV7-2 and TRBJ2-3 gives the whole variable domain GAGVSQSPSNKVTEKGKDVELRCDPISGHTALYWYRQSLGQGLEFLIYFQGNSAPDKSGLPSDRFSAERTGGSVSTLTIQRTQQEDSAVYLCASSLLAGGQDTQYFGPGTRLTVL.

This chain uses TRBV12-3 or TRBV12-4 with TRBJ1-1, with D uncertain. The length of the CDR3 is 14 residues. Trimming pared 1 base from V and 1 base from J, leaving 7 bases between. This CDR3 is CASSLGRRNTEAFF. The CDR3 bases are TGTGCCAGCAGTTTAGGTCGGCGGAACACTGAAGCTTTCTTT.

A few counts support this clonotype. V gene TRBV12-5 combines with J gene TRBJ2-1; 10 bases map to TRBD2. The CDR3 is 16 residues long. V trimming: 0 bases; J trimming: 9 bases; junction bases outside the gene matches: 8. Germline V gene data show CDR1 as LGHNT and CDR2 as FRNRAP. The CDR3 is CASGLVVLAGSSEQFF. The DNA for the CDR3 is TGTGCTAGTGGTTTGGTGGTACTAGCGGGAAGTAGTGAGCAGTTCTTC.